The present T cell receptor beta chain was sequenced within a study of T cell responses to AZD1222 COVID-19 vaccine. Study conclusions and caveats: Donor demographics were predominantly white British with a female majority; clonal diversity may be underestimated. There were repertoire samples only from the period after the peak T cell response. Baseline serostatus was positive in only a handful of AZD1222 recipients.

Notes on this clone: Its cognate antigen is unknown.

The table came from immunoSEQ multiplex PCR; TCRdb's copy has only in-frame clones and leaves some out. The table lists some 170,000 clones, approximately 90% of them singletons. This TCR derives from an adult in good health. The input for sequencing was peripheral blood, taken on day 0 of MenACWY control vaccination.

This CDR3 reads CASTPPGRSGYTF. CDR3 DNA: TGTGCCAGCACCCCCCCAGGGAGGAGCGGCTACACCTTC. The chain uses TRBV28 and TRBJ1-2; maybe TRBD1 (5 bases). The CDR3 extends over 13 amino acids. Germline loops: CDR1 MDHEN, CDR2 SYDVKM. Trimming stripped 7 bases from V and 8 bases from J, with 17 bases between.